The source of this TCR beta chain is a study of T cell changes during pregnancy in multiple sclerosis. The germline V gene has CDR1 SNHLY and CDR2 FYNNEI. The V gene lost 3 bases and the J gene lost 2 bases, with 14 bases spanning the gap. The CDR3 is 16 amino acids. Here immunoSEQ multiplex PCR was the method, and the copy in TCRdb shows in-frame clones only, minus some. Here the sample spans 30,000 to 35,000 clones, roughly 90% being singletons. This receptor was obtained from a female donor with multiple sclerosis, enrolled in a pregnancy study. V gene TRBV2 combines with J gene TRBJ2-4, with a weak D call TRBD1 (5 bases). Sample: CD8+ T cells from peripheral blood mononuclear cells, taken after pregnancy. The CDR3 bases are TGTGCCAGCAGTGATGGGCAGGGCAGGCCCAAAAACATTCAGTACTTC. Translating gives CASSDGQGRPKNIQYF.